What follows describes a single T cell receptor (beta chain). CDR1 is SGHAT and CDR2 is FQNNGV in the germline V gene. The CDR3 is 14 amino acids. With 6 bases removed from V and 9 bases from J, the gap between germline ends came to 21 bases. The sample comes from a study of blood T cell repertoires in COVID-19. Study overall: Donors in the United States, Italy and Spain gave samples during acute or convalescent COVID-19. In each case, the material was cDNA or gDNA derived from T cells, B-cell-depleted T cells, or PBMCs.

Original processing notes: Counts of nucleated cells, estimated from reference gene primer amplification, were obtained. Only in-frame clones appear in the TCRdb table, and some are missing; sequencing was by immunoSEQ multiplex PCR. V, J and clone size are those of that table, while D and trimming were read from the DNA. Found here are some 250,000 clones, 65% to 85% of them singletons; the top ten hold 4% to 5.5%. This sequence joins TRBV11-2 and TRBJ2-7; D is undetermined. This TCR derives from a man aged 50 or older with active or convalescent COVID-19. Sequencing used peripheral blood. Written as DNA, the CDR3 is TGTGCCAGCAGACCGACAAGCCAAATTCGTTGGCAGTACTTC. Protein product: CASRPTSQIRWQYF.